Listed below are T cell receptor beta chains from one sample, sequenced in a study of tumor and adjacent non-tumor tissue in lung cancer. Each CDR3 protein is one row after TCRdb ran MiXCR on the multiplex PCR reads. The repertoire holds approximately 120,000 distinct CDR3 sequences, with roughly 67% as singletons. Sequencing was carried out using lung tumor tissue. All receptors derive from a man aged 25-45 years with non-small cell lung cancer. Both conserved end residues are part of each CDR3. D genes are given only for firm matches. Size is stated for part of the rows, as once, few or many counts, or as a class when the clone is expanded.

clone_size: NA; d_call: NA; v_call: TRBV6-4; j_call: TRBJ2-3; cdr3_nt: TGTGCCAGCAGTGGGTCGACAGACGCAGATACGCAGTATTTT; cdr3_aa: CASSGSTDADTQYF
clone_size: NA; d_call: NA; v_call: TRBV10-3; j_call: TRBJ2-3; cdr3_nt: TGTGCCATCAGTGGCGGGGGCAGCAATCAGCCCCAGTATTTT; cdr3_aa: CAISGGGSNQPQYF
clone_size: NA; d_call: TRBD2; v_call: TRBV20-1; j_call: TRBJ2-7; cdr3_nt: TGCAGTGCGTCTATGGGCGGGAGAGGCCACGAGCAGTACTTC; cdr3_aa: CSASMGGRGHEQYF
clone_size: NA; d_call: TRBD2; v_call: TRBV12-3/TRBV12-4; j_call: TRBJ2-3; cdr3_nt: TGTGCCAGCTGTTGGGGAGGGCCAAGGGATACGCAGTATTTT; cdr3_aa: CASCWGGPRDTQYF
clone_size: NA; d_call: TRBD2; v_call: TRBV11-2; j_call: TRBJ2-2; cdr3_nt: TGTGCCAGCAGCTTACGGTGGGGAGGGGACACCGGGGAGCTGTTTTTT; cdr3_aa: CASSLRWGGDTGELFF
clone_size: NA; d_call: NA; v_call: TRBV4-3; j_call: TRBJ2-3; cdr3_nt: TGTGCCAGCAGCCAAGAGGCAGAGGGCGCAGATACGCAGTATTTT; cdr3_aa: CASSQEAEGADTQYF
clone_size: NA; d_call: TRBD2; v_call: TRBV20-1; j_call: TRBJ2-3; cdr3_nt: TGCAGTGCGATGAGGGGGACTAGCGGGAGAACGGATACGCGGTATTTT; cdr3_aa: CSAMRGTSGRTDTRYF
clone_size: NA; d_call: TRBD1; v_call: TRBV29-1; j_call: TRBJ1-2; cdr3_nt: TGCAGCGTTGACAGGGGGCAAATCGGGAGTGGCCATATCTTC; cdr3_aa: CSVDRGQIGSGHIF
clone_size: NA; d_call: TRBD2; v_call: TRBV5-4; j_call: TRBJ2-7; cdr3_nt: TGTGCCAGCAGCCATCGACTAGTGGGGGGGTACGAGCATTACTTC; cdr3_aa: CASSHRLVGGYEHYF
clone_size: NA; d_call: NA; v_call: TRBV11-3; j_call: TRBJ2-1; cdr3_nt: TGTGCCAGCAGCTTAGATTCTGGTTACAATGAGAAGTTCTTC; cdr3_aa: CASSLDSGYNEKFF
clone_size: NA; d_call: NA; v_call: TRBV5-1; j_call: TRBJ2-3; cdr3_nt: TGCGCCAGCAGCAAAGGACAGAGGGGGGATACGCAGTATTTT; cdr3_aa: CASSKGQRGDTQYF
clone_size: NA; d_call: TRBD1; v_call: TRBV20-1; j_call: TRBJ1-2; cdr3_nt: TGCAGTGCTAGAGGAGTGACAGGGGCGGCCTTGGGGGGCTATTGCTACACCTTC; cdr3_aa: CSARGVTGAALGGYCYTF
clone_size: NA; d_call: NA; v_call: TRBV14; j_call: TRBJ2-3; cdr3_nt: TGTGCCAGCGGCCAAGTACCGGGCGTAGGGCAGCCCCAGTATTTT; cdr3_aa: CASGQVPGVGQPQYF
clone_size: NA; d_call: NA; v_call: TRBV20-1; j_call: TRBJ1-2; cdr3_nt: TGCAGTGCTGTACGGGGGGCGGGGGGTTACACCTTC; cdr3_aa: CSAVRGAGGYTF
clone_size: few; d_call: TRBD1; v_call: TRBV6-7; j_call: TRBJ1-5; cdr3_nt: TGTGCCAGCAGTTACTCGCCGAGGCCAGGGGGACTCAATCAGCCCCAGCATTTT; cdr3_aa: CASSYSPRPGGLNQPQHF
clone_size: few; d_call: NA; v_call: TRBV20-1; j_call: TRBJ1-1; cdr3_nt: TGCAGTGCTTGGGGACATAGGAACACTGAAGCTTTCTTT; cdr3_aa: CSAWGHRNTEAFF
clone_size: few; d_call: TRBD1; v_call: TRBV25-1; j_call: TRBJ1-1; cdr3_nt: TGTACCAGCAGCCTGGGGGGGACAGCCACCCAGGGGGACACTGAAGCTTTCTTT; cdr3_aa: CTSSLGGTATQGDTEAFF
clone_size: NA; d_call: TRBD1; v_call: TRBV20-1; j_call: TRBJ1-6; cdr3_nt: TGCCGTGCCCGGGGGACGACAGGGGGCTCTAATTCGCCCCTCCACTTT; cdr3_aa: CRARGTTGGSNSPLHF
clone_size: NA; d_call: NA; v_call: TRBV20-1; j_call: TRBJ2-7; cdr3_nt: TGCAGTGTTAGTCCAGACAACTACGTGCAGTACTTC; cdr3_aa: CSVSPDNYVQYF
clone_size: many; d_call: TRBD1; v_call: TRBV20-1; j_call: TRBJ1-5; cdr3_nt: TGCAGTGCTAGACCCCCCCCGACAGGGGGCATTCAAGATCAGCCCCAGCATTTT; cdr3_aa: CSARPPPTGGIQDQPQHF
clone_size: once; d_call: NA; v_call: TRBV4-3; j_call: TRBJ2-6; cdr3_nt: TGCGTCAGCAGCCAAGAATTTCAGGGGCGGACCTCTGGGGCCAACATCCTGACTTTC; cdr3_aa: CVSSQEFQGRTSGANILTF
clone_size: NA; d_call: TRBD2; v_call: TRBV11-2; j_call: TRBJ2-1; cdr3_nt: TGTGCCAGTAGTTTTGAAGCGGGGATCCCCTACAATGAGCTGTTCTTC; cdr3_aa: CASSFEAGIPYNELFF
clone_size: once; d_call: NA; v_call: TRBV7-9; j_call: TRBJ2-4; cdr3_nt: TGTGCCAGTAGCATAGTGGGCAGTTCGAACATTCAGTACTTC; cdr3_aa: CASSIVGSSNIQYF
clone_size: NA; d_call: NA; v_call: TRBV6-5; j_call: TRBJ2-7; cdr3_nt: TGTGCCATTAGGGCGGGCTACGAGCAGTACTTC; cdr3_aa: CAIRAGYEQYF
clone_size: NA; d_call: TRBD2; v_call: TRBV7-8; j_call: TRBJ2-5; cdr3_nt: TGTGCCAGCAGCTTGGTTGGGACTAGCGGGAGGGATACCCTGTACTTC; cdr3_aa: CASSLVGTSGRDTLYF